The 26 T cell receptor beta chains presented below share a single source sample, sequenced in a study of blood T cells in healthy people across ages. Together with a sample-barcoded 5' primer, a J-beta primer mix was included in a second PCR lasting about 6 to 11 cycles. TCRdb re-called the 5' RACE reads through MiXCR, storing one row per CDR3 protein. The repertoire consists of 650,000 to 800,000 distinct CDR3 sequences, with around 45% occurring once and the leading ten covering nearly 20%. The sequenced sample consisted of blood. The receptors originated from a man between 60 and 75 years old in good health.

Here the CDR3 DNA reads TGTGCCAGCAGCCGCAGCAGGACACGGAATGATGAGCAGTTCTTC. Translation gives CASSRSRTRNDEQFF. The genes are TRBV7-2 and TRBJ2-1, with TRBD1 as a possible D gene (5 bases). V was shortened by 5 bases and J by 8 bases, with 19 bases between the two germline ends. This CDR3 has 15 residues. CDR1 and CDR2 from the germline V gene are SGHTA and FQGNSA.

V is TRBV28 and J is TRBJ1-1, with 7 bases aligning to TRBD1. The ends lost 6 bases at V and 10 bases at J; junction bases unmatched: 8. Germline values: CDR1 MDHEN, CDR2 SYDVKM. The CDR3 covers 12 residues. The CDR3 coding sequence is TGTGCCAGCAGCCTGGGGCAGGGGGGAGCTTTCTTT. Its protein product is CASSLGQGGAFF.

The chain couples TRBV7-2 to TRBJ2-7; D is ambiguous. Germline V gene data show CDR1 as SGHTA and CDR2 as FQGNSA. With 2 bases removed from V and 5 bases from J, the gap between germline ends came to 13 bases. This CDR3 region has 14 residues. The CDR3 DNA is TGTGCCAGCAGCTTACTTACCCCTCTGGACGAGCAGTACTTC. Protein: CASSLLTPLDEQYF.

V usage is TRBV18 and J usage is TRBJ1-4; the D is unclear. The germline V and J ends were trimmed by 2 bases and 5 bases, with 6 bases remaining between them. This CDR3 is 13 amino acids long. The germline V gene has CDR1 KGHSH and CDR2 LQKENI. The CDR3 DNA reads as TGTGCCAGCTCACCATCGTGGAATGAAAAACTGTTTTTT. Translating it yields CASSPSWNEKLFF.

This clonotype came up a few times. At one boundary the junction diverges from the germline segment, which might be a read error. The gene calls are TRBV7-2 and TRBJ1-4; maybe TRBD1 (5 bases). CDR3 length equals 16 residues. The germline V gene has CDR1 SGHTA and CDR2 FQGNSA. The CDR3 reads CASSPEGQLPNEKLFF. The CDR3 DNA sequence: TGTGCCAGCAGCCCAGAGGGGCAACTACCGAATGAGAAACTGTTTTTT.

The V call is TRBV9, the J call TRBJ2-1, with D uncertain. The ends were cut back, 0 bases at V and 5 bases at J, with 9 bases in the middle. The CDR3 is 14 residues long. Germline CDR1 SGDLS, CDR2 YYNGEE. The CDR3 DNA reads TGTGCCAGCAGCGTAGGGGGATACGACAATGAGCAGTTCTTC. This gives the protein CASSVGGYDNEQFF.

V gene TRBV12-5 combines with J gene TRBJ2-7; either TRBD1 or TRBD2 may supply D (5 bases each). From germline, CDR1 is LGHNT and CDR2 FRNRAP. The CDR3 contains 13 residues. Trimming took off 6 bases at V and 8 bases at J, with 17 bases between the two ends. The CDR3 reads CASGLLVTDKQYF. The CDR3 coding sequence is TGTGCTAGTGGACTACTAGTTACGGACAAGCAGTACTTC. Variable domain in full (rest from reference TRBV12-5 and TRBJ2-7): DARVTQTPRHKVTEMGQEVTMRCQPILGHNTVFWYRQTMMQGLELLAYFRNRAPLDDSGMPKDRFSAEMPDATLATLKIQPSEPRDSAVYFCASGLLVTDKQYFGPGTRLTVT.

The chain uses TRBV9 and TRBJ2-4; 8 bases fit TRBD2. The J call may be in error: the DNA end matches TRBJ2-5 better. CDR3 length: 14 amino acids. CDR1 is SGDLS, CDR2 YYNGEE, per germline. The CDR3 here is CASSTGGAQETQYF. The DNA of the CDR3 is TGTGCCAGCAGTACCGGGGGGGCCCAAGAGACCCAGTACTTC.

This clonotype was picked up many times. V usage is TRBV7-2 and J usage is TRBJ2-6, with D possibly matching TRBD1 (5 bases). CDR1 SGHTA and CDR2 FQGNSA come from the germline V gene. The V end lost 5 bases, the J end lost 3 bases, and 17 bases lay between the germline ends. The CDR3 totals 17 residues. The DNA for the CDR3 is TGTGCCAGCAGCACCCAGGGTAGCCTTATTGGGGCCAACGTCCTGACTTTC. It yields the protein CASSTQGSLIGANVLTF.

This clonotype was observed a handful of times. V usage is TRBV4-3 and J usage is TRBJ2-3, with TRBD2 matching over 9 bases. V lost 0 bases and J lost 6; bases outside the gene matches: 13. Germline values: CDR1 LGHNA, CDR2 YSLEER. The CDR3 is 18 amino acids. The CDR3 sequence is CASSQDHLRGGSLDTQYF. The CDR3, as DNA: TGCGCCAGCAGCCAAGATCATCTGCGGGGGGGCTCGTTGGATACGCAGTATTTT.

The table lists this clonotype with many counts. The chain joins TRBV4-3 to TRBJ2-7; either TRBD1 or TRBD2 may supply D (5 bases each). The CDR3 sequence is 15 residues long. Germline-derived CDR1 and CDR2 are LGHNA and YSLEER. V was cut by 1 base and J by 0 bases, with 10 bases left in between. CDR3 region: CASSQGWGTSYEQYF. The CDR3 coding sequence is TGCGCCAGCAGCCAAGGATGGGGGACCTCCTACGAGCAGTACTTC.

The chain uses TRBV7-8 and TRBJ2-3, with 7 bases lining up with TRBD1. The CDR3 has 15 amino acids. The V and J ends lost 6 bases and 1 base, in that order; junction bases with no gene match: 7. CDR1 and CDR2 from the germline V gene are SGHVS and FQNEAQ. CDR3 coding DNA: TGTGCCAGCAGAAGGGGGCGTGAGGGCACAGATACGCAGTATTTT. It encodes CASRRGREGTDTQYF. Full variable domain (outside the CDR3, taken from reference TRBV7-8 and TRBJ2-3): GAGVSQSPRYKVAKRGQDVALRCDPISGHVSLFWYQQALGQGPEFLTYFQNEAQLDKSGLPSDRFFAERPEGSVSTLKIQRTQQEDSAVYLCASRRGREGTDTQYFGPGTRLTVL.

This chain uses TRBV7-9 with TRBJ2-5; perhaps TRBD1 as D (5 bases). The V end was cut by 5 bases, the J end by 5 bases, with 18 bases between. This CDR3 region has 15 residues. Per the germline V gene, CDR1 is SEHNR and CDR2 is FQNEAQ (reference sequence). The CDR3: CASSQNQGSRETQYF. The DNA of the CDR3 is TGTGCCAGCAGCCAAAACCAGGGCTCACGGGAGACCCAGTACTTC.

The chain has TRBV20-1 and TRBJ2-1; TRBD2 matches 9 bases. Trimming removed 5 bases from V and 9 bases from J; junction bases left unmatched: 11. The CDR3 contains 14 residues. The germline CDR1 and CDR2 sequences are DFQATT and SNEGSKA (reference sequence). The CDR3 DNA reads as TGCAGTGCTGTTAGCGGGGGCCCCACCACTGAGCAGTTCTTC. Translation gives CSAVSGGPTTEQFF.

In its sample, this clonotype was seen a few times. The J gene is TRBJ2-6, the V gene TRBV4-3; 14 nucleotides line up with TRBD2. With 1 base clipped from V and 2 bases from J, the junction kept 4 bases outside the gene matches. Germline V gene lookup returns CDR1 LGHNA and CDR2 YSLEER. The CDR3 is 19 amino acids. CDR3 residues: CASSQGTSGGLTGANVLTF. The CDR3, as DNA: TGCGCCAGCAGCCAAGGGACTAGCGGGGGGCTAACTGGGGCCAACGTCCTGACTTTC.

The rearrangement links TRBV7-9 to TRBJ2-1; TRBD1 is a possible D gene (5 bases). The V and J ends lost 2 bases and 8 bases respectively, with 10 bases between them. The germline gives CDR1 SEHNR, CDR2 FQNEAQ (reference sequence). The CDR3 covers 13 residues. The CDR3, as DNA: TGTGCCAGCAGCTTATTCAGGGAAGATGAGCAGTTCTTC. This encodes CASSLFREDEQFF.

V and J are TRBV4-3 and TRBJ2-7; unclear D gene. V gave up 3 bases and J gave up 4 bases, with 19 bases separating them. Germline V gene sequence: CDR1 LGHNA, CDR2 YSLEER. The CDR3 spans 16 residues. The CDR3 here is CASSHRSAGRNYEQYF. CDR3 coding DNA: TGCGCCAGCAGCCACCGGTCCGCAGGACGAAATTACGAGCAGTACTTC.

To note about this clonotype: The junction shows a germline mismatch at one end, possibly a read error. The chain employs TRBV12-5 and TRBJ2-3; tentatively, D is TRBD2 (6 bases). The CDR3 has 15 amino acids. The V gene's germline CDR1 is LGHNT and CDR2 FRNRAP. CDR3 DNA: TGTGCTAGTGGTTTGATGACAACTAGCACAGATACGCAGTTTTTT. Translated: CASGLMTTSTDTQFF. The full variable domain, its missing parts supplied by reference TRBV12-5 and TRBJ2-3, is DARVTQTPRHKVTEMGQEVTMRCQPILGHNTVFWYRQTMMQGLELLAYFRNRAPLDDSGMPKDRFSAEMPDATLATLKIQPSEPRDSAVYFCASGLMTTSTDTQFFGPGTRLTVL.

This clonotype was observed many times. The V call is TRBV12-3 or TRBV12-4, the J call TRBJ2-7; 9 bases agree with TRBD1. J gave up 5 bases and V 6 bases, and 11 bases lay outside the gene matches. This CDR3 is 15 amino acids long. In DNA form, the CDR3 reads TGTGCCAGCAGCCGCACCGGGACAGGGTTCCACGAGCAGTACTTC. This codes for CASSRTGTGFHEQYF.

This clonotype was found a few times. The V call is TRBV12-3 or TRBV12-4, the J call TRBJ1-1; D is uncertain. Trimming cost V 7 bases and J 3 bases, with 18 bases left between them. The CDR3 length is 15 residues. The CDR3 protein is CASTPLGRVDTEAFF. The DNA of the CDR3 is TGTGCCAGCACCCCCCTAGGGAGGGTTGACACTGAAGCTTTCTTT.

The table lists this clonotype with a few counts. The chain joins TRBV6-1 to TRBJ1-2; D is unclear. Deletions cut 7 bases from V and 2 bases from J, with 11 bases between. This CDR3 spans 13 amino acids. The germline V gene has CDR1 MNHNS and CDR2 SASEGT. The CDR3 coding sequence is TGTGCCAGCATGCCACAGTTGAACTATGGCTACACCTTC. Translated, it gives CASMPQLNYGYTF.

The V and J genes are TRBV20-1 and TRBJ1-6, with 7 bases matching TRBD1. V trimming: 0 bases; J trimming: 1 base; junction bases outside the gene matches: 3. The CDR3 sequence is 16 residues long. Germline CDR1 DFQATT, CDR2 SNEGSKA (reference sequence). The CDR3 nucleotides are TGCAGTGCTAGAGAGCAGGGGGGTTCCTATAATTCACCCCTCCACTTT. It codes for CSAREQGGSYNSPLHF.

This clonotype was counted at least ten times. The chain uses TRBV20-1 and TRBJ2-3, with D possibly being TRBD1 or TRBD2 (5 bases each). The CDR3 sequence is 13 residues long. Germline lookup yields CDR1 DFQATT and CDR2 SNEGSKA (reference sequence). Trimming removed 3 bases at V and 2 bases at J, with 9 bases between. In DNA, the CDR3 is TGCAGTGCTAGCCGGGGCCCCACAGATACGCAGTATTTT. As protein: CSASRGPTDTQYF.

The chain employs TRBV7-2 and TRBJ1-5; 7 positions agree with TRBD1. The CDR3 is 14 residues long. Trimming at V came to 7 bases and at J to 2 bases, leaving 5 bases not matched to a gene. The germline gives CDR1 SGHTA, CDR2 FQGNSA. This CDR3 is CASTEGQGNQPQHF. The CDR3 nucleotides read TGTGCCAGCACCGAAGGACAGGGCAATCAGCCCCAGCATTTT.

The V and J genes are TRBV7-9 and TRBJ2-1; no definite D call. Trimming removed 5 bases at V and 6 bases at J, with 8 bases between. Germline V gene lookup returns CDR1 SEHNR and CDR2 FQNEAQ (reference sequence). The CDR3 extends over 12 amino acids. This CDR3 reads CASSPTVNEQFF. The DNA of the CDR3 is TGTGCCAGCAGCCCCACGGTCAATGAGCAGTTCTTC. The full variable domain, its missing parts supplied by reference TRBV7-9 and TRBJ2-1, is DTGVSQNPRHKITKRGQNVTFRCDPISEHNRLYWYRQTLGQGPEFLTYFQNEAQLEKSRLLSDRFSAERPKGSFSTLEIQRTEQGDSAMYLCASSPTVNEQFFGPGTRLTVL.

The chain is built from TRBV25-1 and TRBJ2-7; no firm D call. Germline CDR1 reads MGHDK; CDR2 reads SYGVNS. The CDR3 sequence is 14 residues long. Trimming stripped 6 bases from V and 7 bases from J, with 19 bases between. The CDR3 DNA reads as TGTGCCAGCAGAGAGCCTGGATCCTACAATGAGCAGTACTTC. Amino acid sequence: CASREPGSYNEQYF.